This is a list of T cell receptor beta chains from one sample in a study of T cell repertoires in cytomegalovirus infection. MiXCR was run by TCRdb on the reads, yielding one entry per CDR3 protein. The table includes 200,000 to 250,000 distinct CDR3 sequences, approximately 24% detected once. The sample taken for sequencing was CD8+ T cells from PBMCs. The receptors come from a human donor in good health (CMV status not recorded). Some clones in this sample may be carry-over from other donors' samples. CDR3s include the opening cysteine and the closing phenylalanine or tryptophan. The order of the fields is V gene, D gene, J gene, clone size, CDR3 DNA, CDR3 protein. D genes are given only for firm matches. Clone size is given for some rows only: seen once, a few or many times, or a class if the clone is expanded.

>TRBV19|TRBD2|TRBJ2-3|-
TGTGCCAGTAGTAGGGGACTAGCGGGAAGCACAGATACGCAGTATTTT
CASSRGLAGSTDTQYF
>TRBV28|TRBD2|TRBJ2-5|few
TGTGCCAGCACCTTGGGGACGGCCGGGTGGGGGGGTCGGGAGACCCAGTACTTC
CASTLGTAGWGGRETQYF
>TRBV12-3/TRBV12-4|TRBD1|TRBJ2-1|-
TGTGCCATTGCGGCGGACAGGGGTTGGAATGAGCAGTTCTTC
CAIAADRGWNEQFF
>TRBV20-1|-|TRBJ2-2|many
TGCAGTGCTAGACACACCGCGAACACCGGGGAGCTGTTTTTT
CSARHTANTGELFF
>TRBV25-1|-|TRBJ2-7|-
TGTGCCAGCAGTGAAGCCCTAGCTGAGGACGAGCAGTACTTC
CASSEALAEDEQYF
>TRBV7-6|-|TRBJ2-1|-
TGTGCCAGCAGCCGCACGGCTAGCGAGGGTGAGCAGTTCTTC
CASSRTASEGEQFF
>TRBV7-3|-|TRBJ2-5|once
TGTGCCAGCAGCTTAGACGCTGGCCAACAAGAGACCCAGTACTTC
CASSLDAGQQETQYF
>TRBV6-1|TRBD1|TRBJ2-7|few
TGTGCCAGCAGTTCGGGTCAGGGGGAAAACGAGCAGTACTTC
CASSSGQGENEQYF
>TRBV9|-|TRBJ2-3|-
TGTGCCAGCAGCGTAGCCGAGACAGTCAAGACAGATACGCAGTATTTT
CASSVAETVKTDTQYF
>TRBV5-4|-|TRBJ1-4|-
TGTGCCAGCAGCTTGACTGCCTTCGGGACAAGCGACTGGGGGCTTAATGAAAAACTGTTTTTT
CASSLTAFGTSDWGLNEKLFF
>TRBV28|-|TRBJ2-3|many
TGTGCCAGCAGCCCACCGGGTGACTTGGCAGATACGCAGTATTTT
CASSPPGDLADTQYF
>TRBV13|TRBD2|TRBJ2-7|-
TGTGCCAGCAGCTTTCCCCTAGCGGGGGACAACGAGCAGTACTTC
CASSFPLAGDNEQYF
>TRBV27|-|TRBJ2-1|-
TGTGCCAGCTCCACGAGCGGTTCCAGCTCCTACAATGAGCAGTTCTTC
CASSTSGSSSYNEQFF
>TRBV28|-|TRBJ1-2|-
TGTGCCAGCAGTCCCCGAGGCGGTCAGGGACAATACTATGGCTACACCTTC
CASSPRGGQGQYYGYTF
>TRBV7-9|-|TRBJ1-1|few
TGTGCCAGCAGCTTAGGATTCAGTGAAGCTTTCTTT
CASSLGFSEAFF
>TRBV27|-|TRBJ1-4|few
TGTGCCAGCAGCCTTACCCCCTCTCAAGCAACTAATGAAAAACTGTTTTTT
CASSLTPSQATNEKLFF
>TRBV19|TRBD1|TRBJ1-4|few
TGTGCCAGTAGCATCGGACAGGGGCTTGGTGAAAAACTGTTTTTT
CASSIGQGLGEKLFF
>TRBV20-1|-|TRBJ1-2|few
TGCAGTGCTAGAACAGGGACCGACTATGGCTACACCTTC
CSARTGTDYGYTF
>TRBV7-2|-|TRBJ1-6|many
TGTGCCAGCAGCTTGAAGGCCTATAATTCACCCCTCCACTTT
CASSLKAYNSPLHF
>TRBV19|TRBD1|TRBJ1-1|-
TGTGCCAGTAGTCTACAGGGGAGCTTGAACACTGAAGCTTTCTTT
CASSLQGSLNTEAFF
>TRBV7-3|-|TRBJ2-2|-
TGTGCCAGCAGCCCCCTAGGGGGGAACACCGGGGAGCTGTTTTTT
CASSPLGGNTGELFF
>TRBV2|-|TRBJ1-5|many
TGTGCCAGCAGTGGGGGCGGCATAAGCAATCAGCCCCAGCATTTT
CASSGGGISNQPQHF
>TRBV13|TRBD2|TRBJ2-1|-
TGTGCCAGCAGCTTAGGGGTCACCGGGACTAGCGGGGGGGCCGATGAGCAGTTCTTC
CASSLGVTGTSGGADEQFF
>TRBV7-9|-|TRBJ1-4|many
TGTGCCAGCAGCTTGGATATTACTAATGAAAAACTGTTTTTT
CASSLDITNEKLFF
>TRBV6-1|-|TRBJ2-7|-
TGTGCCAGCAGTGAAAGGAGCCCGTCCTACGAGCAGTACTTC
CASSERSPSYEQYF
>TRBV20-1|-|TRBJ2-5|-
TGCAGTCCATCCTCCCGGGAGGAGACCCAGTACTTC
CSPSSREETQYF
>TRBV7-6|-|TRBJ2-1|many
TGTGCCAGCAGCTCCGCAGGGGGGGTCCCCTACAATGAGCAGTTCTTC
CASSSAGGVPYNEQFF
>TRBV6-2/TRBV6-3|-|TRBJ1-1|-
TGTGCCAGCTGTACACTGGGCGTGACTGAAGCTTTCTTT
CASCTLGVTEAFF
>TRBV20-1|-|TRBJ2-5|few
TGCAGTGCCACCTTTGCGTCGGACATCTTTGGAGAGACCCAGTACTTC
CSATFASDIFGETQYF
>TRBV4-1|TRBD1|TRBJ1-2|-
TGCGCCAGCAGCCAAGAGTGGGACAGCCAGGGGTCCTATGGCTACACCTTC
CASSQEWDSQGSYGYTF
>TRBV12-3/TRBV12-4|-|TRBJ2-3|-
TGTGCCAGCAGACTAGCAGTTGAAGATACGCAGTATTTT
CASRLAVEDTQYF
>TRBV12-3/TRBV12-4|-|TRBJ2-3|few
TGTGCCAGCAAAGTGGCGGGGAACTCTTTCGGCACAGATACGCAGTATTTT
CASKVAGNSFGTDTQYF
>TRBV7-8|-|TRBJ1-1|many
TGTGCCAGCATCACCCCAGGGCGCACTGAAGCTTTCTTT
CASITPGRTEAFF
>TRBV5-1|TRBD2|TRBJ2-7|-
TGCGCCAGCAGCTTGGTGGGAGGGACTGTTTATGAGCAGTACTTC
CASSLVGGTVYEQYF
>TRBV20-1|-|TRBJ1-1|many
TGCAGTGCTTCAGGGATGAACACTGAAGCTTTCTTT
CSASGMNTEAFF
>TRBV7-6|TRBD1|TRBJ1-1|many
TGTGCCAGCAGCTTAGGGGGACAGGTCAACACTGAAGCTTTCTTT
CASSLGGQVNTEAFF
>TRBV6-5|-|TRBJ1-2|-
TGTGCCAGCAGTTACGTCCACCACGATGGCTACACCTTC
CASSYVHHDGYTF
>TRBV3-1|-|TRBJ2-1|-
TGTGCCAGCAGCCAAGATTCGCAGGACCCATACAATGAGCAGTTCTTC
CASSQDSQDPYNEQFF
>TRBV19|-|TRBJ2-7|-
TGTGCCAGTAGTTCAGGTGATGGGGTCTCCTACGAGCAGTACTTC
CASSSGDGVSYEQYF
>TRBV20-1|-|TRBJ1-2|-
TGCAGTGCTCCCGACTACCGGGGAGGCTACACCTTC
CSAPDYRGGYTF
>TRBV20-1|-|TRBJ2-1|-
TGCAGTGCTAGAGATCACGAGCGATTGTCCTACAATGAGCAGTTCTTC
CSARDHERLSYNEQFF
>TRBV7-6|-|TRBJ1-2|-
TGTGCCAGCAGCCCTAGGGGGGCTGGCTATGGCTACACCTTC
CASSPRGAGYGYTF
>TRBV11-1|TRBD1|TRBJ2-1|-
TGTGCCAGCAGCTTAACGGGACAGCCACCCCTAGACGATGAGCAGTTCTTC
CASSLTGQPPLDDEQFF
>TRBV6-1|-|TRBJ2-5|-
TGTGCCAGCAGCCGACTCCGCCGGGGCCAAGAGACCCAGTACTTC
CASSRLRRGQETQYF
>TRBV5-5|-|TRBJ2-1|few
TGTGCCAGCAGCTTGGAAAAGGACGGAGTCACCTACAATGAGCAGTTCTTC
CASSLEKDGVTYNEQFF
>TRBV19|-|TRBJ1-5|many
TGTGCCAGTAGTATAGCTGGGGCCGCGAATCAGCCCCAGCATTTT
CASSIAGAANQPQHF
>TRBV7-6|-|TRBJ2-5|-
TGTGCCAGCAGCTTAGCGCTTTTGGGCAGTCAAGAGACCCAGTACTTC
CASSLALLGSQETQYF
>TRBV28|-|TRBJ2-7|many
TGTGCCAGCAGTTTTGGGAACTCCTACGAGCAGTACTTC
CASSFGNSYEQYF